The rows below give T cell receptor beta chains drawn from one sample of a study of cytomegalovirus exposure and HLA in healthy donors. Generated by immunoSEQ multiplex PCR, the TCRdb table keeps only in-frame clones and is missing some. The sample has roughly 150,000 clones. The sequencing sample was made of PBMCs. These TCRs come from a woman aged 45-59 years in good health and CMV-seronegative. Each CDR3 is given with its conserved first and last residue. A D gene is named only where the DNA matches it firmly.

d_call: NA; j_call: TRBJ2-5; cdr3_length: 13; v_call: TRBV6-5; cdr3_aa: CASTPPGVETQYF; cdr3_nt: TGTGCCAGCACCCCCCCCGGTGTAGAGACCCAGTACTTC
d_call: TRBD1; j_call: TRBJ2-7; cdr3_length: 15; v_call: TRBV6-5; cdr3_aa: CASSGQGSSVYEQYF; cdr3_nt: TGTGCCAGCAGTGGACAGGGATCAAGTGTCTACGAGCAGTACTTC
d_call: TRBD1; j_call: TRBJ2-2; cdr3_length: 15; v_call: TRBV5-1; cdr3_aa: CASSLRTGDTGELFF; cdr3_nt: TGCGCCAGCAGCTTGCGGACAGGGGACACCGGGGAGCTGTTTTTT
d_call: TRBD1; j_call: TRBJ2-1; cdr3_length: 14; v_call: TRBV10-3; cdr3_aa: CAISNGQGLNEQFF; cdr3_nt: TGTGCCATCAGTAACGGACAGGGGCTGAATGAGCAGTTCTTC
d_call: TRBD1; j_call: TRBJ1-6; cdr3_length: 17; v_call: TRBV2; cdr3_aa: CASNLNRDRVYNSPLHF; cdr3_nt: TGTGCCAGCAACCTAAACCGGGACAGGGTCTATAATTCACCCCTCCACTTT
d_call: TRBD1; j_call: TRBJ2-7; cdr3_length: 12; v_call: TRBV2; cdr3_aa: CASKGQPYEQYF; cdr3_nt: TGTGCCAGCAAGGGACAGCCCTACGAGCAGTACTTC
d_call: TRBD2; j_call: TRBJ2-3; cdr3_length: 15; v_call: TRBV11-3; cdr3_aa: CASSDIAGSTDTQYF; cdr3_nt: TGTGCCAGCAGCGATATAGCGGGGAGCACAGATACGCAGTATTTT
d_call: TRBD1; j_call: TRBJ2-7; cdr3_length: 14; v_call: TRBV19; cdr3_aa: CASSTGQGDYEQYF; cdr3_nt: TGTGCCAGTAGTACGGGACAGGGGGACTACGAGCAGTACTTC
d_call: NA; j_call: TRBJ2-1; cdr3_length: 15; v_call: TRBV19; cdr3_aa: CASGIAPSSYNEQFF; cdr3_nt: TGTGCCAGTGGCATTGCCCCCAGCTCCTACAATGAGCAGTTCTTC
d_call: NA; j_call: TRBJ2-5; cdr3_length: 15; v_call: TRBV4-2; cdr3_aa: CASSHLLPGEETQYF; cdr3_nt: TGTGCCAGCAGCCATCTCTTGCCAGGGGAAGAGACCCAGTACTTC
d_call: TRBD1; j_call: TRBJ1-1; cdr3_length: 13; v_call: TRBV29-1; cdr3_aa: CSVTGTGNTEAFF; cdr3_nt: TGCAGCGTGACCGGGACAGGGAACACTGAAGCTTTCTTT
d_call: NA; j_call: TRBJ1-2; cdr3_length: 12; v_call: TRBV5-1; cdr3_aa: CASSVDLYGYTF; cdr3_nt: TGCGCCAGCAGCGTCGACTTATATGGCTACACCTTC
d_call: TRBD1; j_call: TRBJ1-1; cdr3_length: 15; v_call: TRBV5-1; cdr3_aa: CASSLVGTENTEAFF; cdr3_nt: TGCGCCAGCAGCTTGGTAGGGACAGAGAACACTGAAGCTTTCTTT
d_call: NA; j_call: TRBJ1-5; cdr3_length: 14; v_call: TRBV19; cdr3_aa: CASSSLAANQPQHF; cdr3_nt: TGTGCCAGTAGTAGTTTGGCTGCCAATCAGCCCCAGCATTTT
d_call: TRBD1; j_call: TRBJ2-2; cdr3_length: 15; v_call: TRBV18; cdr3_aa: CASSPRQGSTGELFF; cdr3_nt: TGTGCCAGCTCACCGCGACAGGGATCCACCGGGGAGCTGTTTTTT
d_call: NA; j_call: TRBJ1-4; cdr3_length: 16; v_call: TRBV9; cdr3_aa: CASSVRPTGRNEKLFF; cdr3_nt: TGTGCCAGCAGCGTCCGCCCCACAGGAAGGAATGAAAAACTGTTTTTT
d_call: TRBD2; j_call: TRBJ2-1; cdr3_length: 15; v_call: TRBV9; cdr3_aa: CASSDLAGSFHEQFF; cdr3_nt: TGTGCCAGCAGCGATCTAGCGGGCAGTTTCCATGAGCAGTTCTTC
d_call: NA; j_call: TRBJ2-7; cdr3_length: 16; v_call: TRBV5-4; cdr3_aa: CASSLDLARSGDEQYF; cdr3_nt: TGTGCCAGCAGCTTGGATTTAGCTCGGTCGGGGGACGAGCAGTACTTC
d_call: TRBD2; j_call: TRBJ2-5; cdr3_length: 16; v_call: TRBV13; cdr3_aa: CASSPHPGLAEETQYF; cdr3_nt: TGTGCCAGCAGCCCGCATCCGGGACTAGCGGAAGAGACCCAGTACTTC
d_call: TRBD2; j_call: TRBJ2-1; cdr3_length: 14; v_call: TRBV5-1; cdr3_aa: CASSPSGKGNEQFF; cdr3_nt: TGCGCCAGCAGTCCTAGCGGGAAAGGTAATGAGCAGTTCTTC
d_call: NA; j_call: TRBJ1-6; cdr3_length: 15; v_call: TRBV14; cdr3_aa: CASSQRNSPISPLHF; cdr3_nt: TGTGCCAGCAGCCAAAGAAACAGCCCGATTTCACCCCTCCACTTT
d_call: TRBD1; j_call: TRBJ1-2; cdr3_length: 13; v_call: TRBV5-6; cdr3_aa: CASSLVGQDGYTF; cdr3_nt: TGTGCCAGCAGCTTGGTGGGACAGGATGGCTACACCTTC
d_call: TRBD2; j_call: TRBJ2-3; cdr3_length: 18; v_call: TRBV2; cdr3_aa: CASSGPLGGGWGTDTQYF; cdr3_nt: TGTGCCAGCAGCGGACCCCTGGGGGGGGGTTGGGGCACAGATACGCAGTATTTT
d_call: TRBD1; j_call: TRBJ2-7; cdr3_length: 14; v_call: TRBV4-2; cdr3_aa: CASSRTGSTYEQYF; cdr3_nt: TGTGCCAGCAGCCGGACAGGGAGCACCTACGAGCAGTACTTC
d_call: NA; j_call: TRBJ2-7; cdr3_length: 11; v_call: TRBV27; cdr3_aa: CASTPLYEQYF; cdr3_nt: TGTGCCAGCACTCCCCTCTACGAGCAGTACTTC
d_call: TRBD1; j_call: TRBJ1-1; cdr3_length: 17; v_call: TRBV29-1; cdr3_aa: CSVVYARGPGENTEAFF; cdr3_nt: TGCAGCGTCGTATATGCCAGGGGGCCGGGGGAGAACACTGAAGCTTTCTTT
d_call: TRBD2; j_call: TRBJ2-3; cdr3_length: 15; v_call: TRBV6-1; cdr3_aa: CATRRTSGDTDTQYF; cdr3_nt: TGTGCCACCAGAAGGACTAGCGGGGATACAGATACGCAGTATTTT
d_call: NA; j_call: TRBJ2-5; cdr3_length: 15; v_call: TRBV7-2; cdr3_aa: CASSLGPGLMETQYF; cdr3_nt: TGTGCCAGCAGCTTAGGGCCGGGATTGATGGAGACCCAGTACTTC
d_call: TRBD1; j_call: TRBJ1-1; cdr3_length: 16; v_call: TRBV7-9; cdr3_aa: CASSSRDRSWNTEAFF; cdr3_nt: TGTGCCAGCAGCTCACGGGACAGGTCGTGGAACACTGAAGCTTTCTTT
d_call: TRBD1; j_call: TRBJ1-4; cdr3_length: 16; v_call: TRBV5-1; cdr3_aa: CASSLAGTGIREKLFF; cdr3_nt: TGCGCCAGCAGCTTGGCCGGGACAGGGATAAGGGAAAAACTGTTTTTT
d_call: TRBD1; j_call: TRBJ1-1; cdr3_length: 15; v_call: TRBV27; cdr3_aa: CASRYSTGAGTEAFF; cdr3_nt: TGTGCCAGCCGTTATTCGACAGGGGCAGGGACTGAAGCTTTCTTT
d_call: NA; j_call: TRBJ2-5; cdr3_length: 14; v_call: TRBV28; cdr3_aa: CASSFIPRQETQYF; cdr3_nt: TGTGCCAGCAGTTTTATTCCGAGACAAGAGACCCAGTACTTC